One sample yielded the 8 T cell receptor beta chains listed below, sequenced in a study of tumor-infiltrating lymphocytes in primary liver carcinoma. Making TCR beta cDNA involved approximately 520 ng total RNA and a constant-region primer. ARM-PCR, slightly modified, supplied the TCR beta libraries through three nested multiplex PCR rounds. Two initial PCR rounds of about 10 cycles each paired TRBV1-TRBV30 forward primers with a C-beta reverse primer. TCRdb reprocessed the multiplex PCR reads via MiXCR and lists one record per CDR3 protein. Of roughly 330,000 distinct CDR3 sequences listed, about 65% were seen once; the top ten hold under 8.5%. Unsorted whole blood supplied the blood RNA, and germline DNA was isolated too. Input material: peripheral blood. The receptors originated from a man aged 35 to 55 with primary liver carcinoma and hepatitis B virus infection.

The gene calls are TRBV11-2 and TRBJ2-3, with D possibly matching TRBD2 (7 bases). From germline, CDR1 is SGHAT and CDR2 FQNNGV. V was clipped by 5 bases and J by 5 bases, with 20 bases between them. The CDR3 loop spans 16 amino acids. CDR3 DNA sequence: TGTGCCAGCAGCCCAAGGGGGGGTGAGGGGATAGATACGCAGTATTTT. This gives the protein CASSPRGGEGIDTQYF.

J is TRBJ2-7 and V is TRBV10-3; weak D call: TRBD2 (6 bases). The CDR3 runs to 17 residues. V lost 10 bases and J lost 2, with 27 bases in between. Germline V gene data show CDR1 as ENHRY and CDR2 as SYGVKD. The CDR3 nucleotides are TGTGCCACCATACCGGGAGAGGGGTTTGTTGGGACCTACGAGCAGTACTTC. It codes for CATIPGEGFVGTYEQYF.

This clonotype was counted at least ten times. The J gene is TRBJ1-6, the V gene TRBV6-6, with 7 bases matching TRBD1. CDR3 length: 14 residues. In germline, CDR1 is MNHNY, CDR2 SVGAGI (reference sequence). Trimming took 6 bases from V and 7 from J; bases not matched to a gene: 6. In DNA, the CDR3 is TGTGCCAGCAGAGACAGGGCCAAGAATTCACCCCTCCACTTT. Its translation is CASRDRAKNSPLHF.

Remarks on this clonotype: The junction and the germline gene differ at one end; a read error may be behind it. The chain is built from TRBV11-2 and TRBJ1-1, with D possibly being TRBD1 (5 bases). CDR1 is SGHAT and CDR2 is FQNNGV in the germline V gene. This CDR3 contains 15 residues. The CDR3 region has the DNA TGTGCCAGCAGCTTAATCTCGCAGGGATGGACTGAGGCTTTCTTT. Protein: CASSLISQGWTEAFF.

The chain carries TRBV6-5 and TRBJ2-1; tentatively, D is TRBD1 (6 bases). CDR1 is MNHEY, CDR2 SVGAGI, per germline. The CDR3 contains 14 residues. With 10 bases removed from V and 4 bases from J, the gap between germline ends came to 17 bases. CDR3 region: CANHGTYSYNEQFF. As DNA, the CDR3 is TGTGCCAACCACGGGACATATTCTTACAATGAGCAGTTCTTC.

In regard to this clonotype: Just one base apart from a much larger clone, this may be a read error. The chain has TRBV4-1 and TRBJ2-1, with 8 bases lining up with TRBD2. This CDR3 is 16 amino acids long. The V gene end was trimmed by 3 bases and the J gene end by 3 bases; junction bases not matched to a gene: 7. Germline assignment: CDR1 MGHRA and CDR2 YSYEKL. The CDR3 DNA reads TGCGCCAGCAGCCACATAGCGGGATATAGCTACAATGAGCAGTTCTTC. It codes for CASSHIAGYSYNEQFF.

This clonotype was observed a few times. The J gene is TRBJ1-4, the V gene TRBV7-8; tentative D call: TRBD1 (5 bases). The length of the CDR3 is 12 residues. The V gene lost 4 bases and the J gene lost 12 bases, with 12 bases spanning the gap. Germline V lookup: CDR1 SGHVS, CDR2 FQNEAQ. CDR3 residues: CASSSTRGELFF. The CDR3 region has the DNA TGTGCCAGCAGCTCGACTCGGGGGGAACTGTTTTTT. Together with reference TRBV7-8 and TRBJ1-4, the CDR3 gives the full variable domain: GAGVSQSPRYKVAKRGQDVALRCDPISGHVSLFWYQQALGQGPEFLTYFQNEAQLDKSGLPSDRFFAERPEGSVSTLKIQRTQQEDSAVYLCASSSTRGELFFGSGTQLSVL.

About this clonotype itself: A much larger clone lies a single base off, so this may be a read error. The chain combines TRBV4-1 with TRBJ1-1; tentatively, D is TRBD1 (6 bases). There are 18 residues in the CDR3. Germline lookup yields CDR1 MGHRA and CDR2 YSYEKL. CDR3 coding DNA: TGCGCCATCAGCCAAGACGGGGGAATGGGACACCTGAACACTGAAGCTTTCTTT. It encodes CAISQDGGMGHLNTEAFF.